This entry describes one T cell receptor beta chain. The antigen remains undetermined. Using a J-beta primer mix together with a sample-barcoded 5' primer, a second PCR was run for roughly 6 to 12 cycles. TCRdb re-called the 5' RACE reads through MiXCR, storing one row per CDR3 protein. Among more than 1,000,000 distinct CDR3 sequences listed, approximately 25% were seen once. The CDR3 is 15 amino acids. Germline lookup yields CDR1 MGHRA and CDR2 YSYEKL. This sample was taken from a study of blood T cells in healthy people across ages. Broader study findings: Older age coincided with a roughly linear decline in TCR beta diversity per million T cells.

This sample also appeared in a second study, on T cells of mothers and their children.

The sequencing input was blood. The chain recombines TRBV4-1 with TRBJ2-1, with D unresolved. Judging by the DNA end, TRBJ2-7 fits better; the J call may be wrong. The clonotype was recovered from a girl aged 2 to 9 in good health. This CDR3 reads CASSRGPAASYEQYF. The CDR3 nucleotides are TGCGCCAGCAGCCGCGGCCCGGCTGCGTCCTACGAGCAGTACTTC.